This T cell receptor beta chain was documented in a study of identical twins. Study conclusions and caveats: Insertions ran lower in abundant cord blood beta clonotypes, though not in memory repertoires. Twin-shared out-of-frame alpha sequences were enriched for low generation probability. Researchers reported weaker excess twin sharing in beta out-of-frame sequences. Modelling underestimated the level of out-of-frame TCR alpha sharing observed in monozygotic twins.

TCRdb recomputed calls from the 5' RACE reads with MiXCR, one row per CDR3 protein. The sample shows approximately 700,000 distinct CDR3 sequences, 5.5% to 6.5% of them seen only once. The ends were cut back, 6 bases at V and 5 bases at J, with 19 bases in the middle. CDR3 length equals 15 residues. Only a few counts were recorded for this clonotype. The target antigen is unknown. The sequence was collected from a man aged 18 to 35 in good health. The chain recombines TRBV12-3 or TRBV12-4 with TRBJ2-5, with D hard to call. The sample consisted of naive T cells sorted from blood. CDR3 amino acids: CASSTMARGSETQYF. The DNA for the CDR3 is TGTGCCAGCAGCACCATGGCGAGAGGATCGGAGACCCAGTACTTC.